These T cell receptor beta chains were read from a single sample in a study of beta chain features in type 1 diabetes. The table came from immunoSEQ multiplex PCR; TCRdb's copy has only in-frame clones and leaves some out. The sample holds roughly 100,000 clones; roughly 28% are singletons and the top ten take roughly 0.58%. The source material was central memory CD4+ T cells from blood. The receptors derive from a woman under 30 with type 1 diabetes. Each CDR3 is given with its conserved first and last residue. A D gene is named only where the DNA matches it firmly. Size is stated for part of the rows, as once, few or many counts, or as a class when the clone is expanded.

D gene: TRBD2; V gene: TRBV6-1; clone size: NA; J gene: TRBJ2-3; CDR3 protein: CASSAPGTSGTDTQYF; CDR3 DNA: TGTGCCAGCAGTGCCCCCGGGACTAGCGGCACAGATACGCAGTATTTT
D gene: TRBD1; V gene: TRBV5-1; clone size: NA; J gene: TRBJ1-2; CDR3 protein: CASSLTGGPDYGYTF; CDR3 DNA: TGCGCCAGCAGCTTGACAGGGGGCCCCGACTATGGCTACACCTTC
D gene: NA; V gene: TRBV7-3; clone size: few; J gene: TRBJ2-1; CDR3 protein: CASSYLGQGLPGEQFF; CDR3 DNA: TGTGCCAGCAGCTACCTCGGGCAGGGCCTACCCGGTGAGCAGTTCTTC
D gene: TRBD2; V gene: TRBV7-3; clone size: few; J gene: TRBJ2-1; CDR3 protein: CASSPLAGGGNEQFF; CDR3 DNA: TGTGCCAGCAGCCCTCTAGCGGGAGGGGGGAATGAGCAGTTCTTC
D gene: TRBD2; V gene: TRBV30; clone size: few; J gene: TRBJ2-3; CDR3 protein: CAWTIAGATDTQYF; CDR3 DNA: TGTGCCTGGACTATAGCGGGAGCCACAGATACGCAGTATTTT
D gene: NA; V gene: TRBV14; clone size: NA; J gene: TRBJ2-1; CDR3 protein: CASSQEEGGGYNEQFF; CDR3 DNA: TGTGCCAGCAGCCAAGAGGAGGGAGGGGGCTACAATGAGCAGTTCTTC
D gene: NA; V gene: TRBV5-6; clone size: few; J gene: TRBJ2-5; CDR3 protein: CASSGRTGRETQYF; CDR3 DNA: TGTGCCAGCAGCGGCCGGACGGGGAGGGAGACCCAGTACTTC
D gene: NA; V gene: TRBV30; clone size: NA; J gene: TRBJ2-2; CDR3 protein: CAWNPGGRGTGELFF; CDR3 DNA: TGTGCCTGGAATCCGGGCGGCCGGGGCACCGGGGAGCTGTTTTTT
D gene: NA; V gene: TRBV4-3; clone size: NA; J gene: TRBJ2-3; CDR3 protein: CASSPAGTLADTQYF; CDR3 DNA: TGCGCCAGCAGCCCTGCGGGCACCCTGGCAGATACGCAGTATTTT
D gene: NA; V gene: TRBV30; clone size: NA; J gene: TRBJ2-7; CDR3 protein: CAGYFRGYEQYF; CDR3 DNA: TGTGCCGGATATTTCAGGGGTTACGAGCAGTACTTC
D gene: NA; V gene: TRBV18; clone size: few; J gene: TRBJ1-1; CDR3 protein: CASSPLGQNTEAFF; CDR3 DNA: TGTGCCAGCTCACCCTTGGGACAGAACACTGAAGCTTTCTTT
D gene: TRBD1; V gene: TRBV5-6; clone size: NA; J gene: TRBJ1-4; CDR3 protein: CASSLGQGWEKLFF; CDR3 DNA: TGTGCCAGCAGCCTGGGACAGGGATGGGAAAAACTGTTTTTT
D gene: NA; V gene: TRBV12-5; clone size: few; J gene: TRBJ1-2; CDR3 protein: CASGSYRSLTVGERDYGYTF; CDR3 DNA: TGTGCTAGTGGTTCCTACCGATCGTTGACCGTCGGAGAACGCGACTATGGCTACACCTTC
D gene: TRBD1; V gene: TRBV19; clone size: few; J gene: TRBJ1-1; CDR3 protein: CASTAVGQGTRNTEAFF; CDR3 DNA: TGTGCCAGTACCGCGGTTGGACAGGGTACCAGAAACACTGAAGCTTTCTTT
D gene: NA; V gene: TRBV28; clone size: NA; J gene: TRBJ2-1; CDR3 protein: CASSTRQSSYNEQFF; CDR3 DNA: TGTGCCAGCAGTACCCGACAGAGCTCCTACAATGAGCAGTTCTTC
D gene: NA; V gene: TRBV11-2; clone size: NA; J gene: TRBJ1-5; CDR3 protein: CASSFTSGSNQPQHF; CDR3 DNA: TGTGCCAGCAGCTTCACCTCAGGGAGCAATCAGCCCCAGCATTTT
D gene: TRBD2; V gene: TRBV7-2; clone size: NA; J gene: TRBJ2-1; CDR3 protein: CASSQAVFSGRPNEQFF; CDR3 DNA: TGTGCCAGCAGCCAAGCGGTATTTAGCGGGAGGCCAAATGAGCAGTTCTTC
D gene: NA; V gene: TRBV19; clone size: NA; J gene: TRBJ1-2; CDR3 protein: CASSIDRSYGYTF; CDR3 DNA: TGTGCCAGTAGTATAGATCGGTCTTATGGCTACACCTTC
D gene: TRBD1; V gene: TRBV6-5; clone size: few; J gene: TRBJ1-2; CDR3 protein: CASRQGQAYGYTF; CDR3 DNA: TGTGCCAGCAGGCAGGGACAGGCCTATGGCTACACCTTC
D gene: TRBD1; V gene: TRBV7-9; clone size: once; J gene: TRBJ1-2; CDR3 protein: CASSSDRVYGYTF; CDR3 DNA: TGTGCCAGCAGCTCCGACAGGGTCTATGGCTACACCTTC
D gene: NA; V gene: TRBV5-1; clone size: NA; J gene: TRBJ2-5; CDR3 protein: CASSSSGTPKETQYF; CDR3 DNA: TGCGCCAGCAGCTCCTCCGGGACACCGAAAGAGACCCAGTACTTC
D gene: TRBD1; V gene: TRBV11-3; clone size: NA; J gene: TRBJ2-1; CDR3 protein: CASTPTGGGYNEQFF; CDR3 DNA: TGTGCCAGCACCCCAACAGGGGGAGGCTACAATGAGCAGTTCTTC